Here is one T cell receptor (beta chain) with its context. The entry originates in a study of shared clonotypes between healthy human individuals. The V end lost 3 bases, the J end lost 2 bases, and 10 bases lay between the germline ends. CDR3 length: 14 residues. Germline V gene sequence: CDR1 KGHSH, CDR2 LQKENI. The table came from immunoSEQ multiplex PCR; TCRdb's copy has only in-frame clones and leaves some out. Found here are some 680,000 clones, around three quarters of them singletons; the top ten hold around 1.7%. The TCR comes from a woman in her twenties or thirties in good health. Specimen: memory CD4+ T cells sorted from blood. The subset is: CD45RA-negative fraction. The rearrangement links TRBV18 to TRBJ1-1; D is unclear. CDR3 sequence reads: CASSPGGYNTEAFF. CDR3 DNA: TGTGCCAGCTCACCTGGAGGGTATAACACTGAAGCTTTCTTT.